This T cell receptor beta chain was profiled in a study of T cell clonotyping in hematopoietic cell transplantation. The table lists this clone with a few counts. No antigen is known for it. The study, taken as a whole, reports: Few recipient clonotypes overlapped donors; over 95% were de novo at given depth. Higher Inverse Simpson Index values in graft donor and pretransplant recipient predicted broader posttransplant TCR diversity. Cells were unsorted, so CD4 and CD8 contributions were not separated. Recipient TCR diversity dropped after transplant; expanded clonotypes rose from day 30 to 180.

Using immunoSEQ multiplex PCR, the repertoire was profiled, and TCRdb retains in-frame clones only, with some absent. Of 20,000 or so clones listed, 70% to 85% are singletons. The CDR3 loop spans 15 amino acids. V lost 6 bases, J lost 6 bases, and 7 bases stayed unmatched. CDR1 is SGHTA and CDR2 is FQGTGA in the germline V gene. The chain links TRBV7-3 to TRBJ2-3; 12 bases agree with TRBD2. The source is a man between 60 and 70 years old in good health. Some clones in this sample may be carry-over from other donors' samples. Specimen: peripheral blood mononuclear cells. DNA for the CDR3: TGTGCCAGCAGGCCTACTAGCGGGGGGATGGATACGCAGTATTTT. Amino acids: CASRPTSGGMDTQYF.